These T cell receptor beta chains were read from a single sample in a study of T-cell reconstitution after alpha-beta-depleted transplantation in children. TCRdb independently ran MiXCR on the PCR reads; one entry per CDR3 protein. This repertoire shows over 200,000 distinct CDR3 sequences, 8.4% found once; its top ten account for about a third. The specimen was PBMCs, mostly from graft donor cells, collected 360 days after TCRalphabeta/CD19-depleted stem cell transplant. These receptors were obtained from a male patient under 10 years old who had a stem cell transplant for acute myeloid leukemia, so the T cells may come from the graft donor. The CDR3 runs from the conserved cysteine through the conserved F or W. D genes are given only for firm matches. Some rows mark clone size as missing; the rest say once, few, many or name a class of expanded clone.

V	D	J	length	size	CDR3	DNA
TRBV12-3/TRBV12-4	NA	TRBJ1-5	13	few	CASSTRYNQPQHF	TGTGCCAGCAGTACCCGGTACAATCAGCCCCAGCATTTT
TRBV12-3/TRBV12-4	NA	TRBJ2-1	15	few	CASRISGGRNNEQFF	TGTGCCAGCAGGATTTCGGGGGGCCGGAACAATGAGCAGTTCTTC
TRBV6-5	NA	TRBJ2-5	15	few	CASSYSGADQETQYF	TGTGCCAGCAGTTACTCGGGCGCGGACCAAGAGACCCAGTACTTC
TRBV7-9	TRBD1	TRBJ1-4	13	many	CASAGTGGEKLFF	TGTGCCAGTGCCGGGACAGGGGGTGAAAAACTGTTTTTT
TRBV20-1	TRBD1	TRBJ1-5	14	many	CSAPDRASNQPQHF	TGCAGTGCTCCGGACAGGGCAAGCAATCAGCCCCAGCATTTT
TRBV5-1	TRBD2	TRBJ2-5	15	NA	CASSRGTSTPETQYF	TGCGCCAGCAGCCGCGGGACTAGCACCCCAGAGACCCAGTACTTC
TRBV5-1	TRBD1	TRBJ2-1	17	many	CASSLNGWDRLYNEQFF	TGCGCCAGCAGCTTGAACGGTTGGGACAGGTTATACAATGAGCAGTTCTTC
TRBV14	NA	TRBJ2-5	15	few	CASSQGPFQGETQYF	TGTGCCAGCAGCCAAGGGCCCTTCCAGGGGGAGACCCAGTACTTC
TRBV7-9	NA	TRBJ2-4	16	few	CASSLRGTLLPNIQYF	TGTGCCAGCAGCCTGAGGGGGACTCTACTTCCAAACATTCAGTACTTC
TRBV12-3/TRBV12-4	TRBD2	TRBJ2-2	15	NA	CASSLVAGDPGELFF	TGTGCCAGCAGTTTAGTAGCGGGAGATCCCGGGGAGCTGTTTTTT
TRBV4-3	NA	TRBJ2-6	14	many	CASSQDMWANVLTF	TGCGCCAGCAGCCAAGATATGTGGGCCAACGTCCTGACTTTC
TRBV29-1	TRBD1	TRBJ2-2	9	few	CSAGQGAVF	TGCAGCGCGGGACAGGGAGCGGTTTTT
TRBV5-1	NA	TRBJ2-5	14	NA	CASSLYTSRETQYF	TGCGCCAGCAGCTTGTACACCTCCAGGGAGACCCAGTACTTC
TRBV5-1	NA	TRBJ1-6	15	many	CASSSAQVDNSPLHF	TGCGCCAGCAGCTCCGCCCAGGTGGATAATTCACCCCTCCACTTT
TRBV11-1	TRBD2	TRBJ2-5	18	NA	CASSLSTLAGAVQETQYF	TGTGCCAGCAGCTTATCGACTTTAGCGGGAGCGGTACAAGAGACCCAGTACTTC
TRBV12-3/TRBV12-4	NA	TRBJ2-7	12	many	CASSDPSYEQYF	TGTGCCAGCAGCGACCCTTCGTACGAGCAGTACTTC
TRBV12-3/TRBV12-4	TRBD1	TRBJ1-5	15	NA	CASSLVRGRNQPQHF	TGTGCCAGCAGTTTAGTCAGGGGGCGGAATCAGCCCCAGCATTTT
TRBV11-2	NA	TRBJ1-3	14	many	CASSRSYSGNTIYF	TGTGCCAGCAGCCGTAGTTACTCTGGAAACACCATATATTTT
TRBV5-5	NA	TRBJ2-3	14	few	CASSHRLGFDTQYF	TGTGCCAGCAGTCACCGACTTGGGTTTGATACGCAGTATTTT
TRBV4-2	NA	TRBJ2-3	14	many	CASSRDPRTDTQYF	TGTGCCAGCAGCCGGGACCCACGCACAGATACGCAGTATTTT
TRBV20-1	TRBD2	TRBJ2-1	14	few	CSAFRGGAINEQFF	TGCAGTGCGTTCCGCGGGGGGGCCATCAATGAGCAGTTCTTC
TRBV4-2	TRBD1	TRBJ1-2	15	NA	CASSHPDRDHYGYTF	TGTGCCAGCAGCCATCCCGACAGGGATCACTATGGCTACACCTTC
TRBV20-1	NA	TRBJ2-7	14	many	CSASRRREMGEQYF	TGCAGTGCTAGCCGCCGCAGGGAGATGGGCGAGCAGTACTTC
TRBV20-1	TRBD1	TRBJ2-5	14	many	CSAAPGQGINTQYF	TGCAGTGCTGCTCCGGGACAGGGAATCAATACCCAGTACTTC
TRBV6-1	NA	TRBJ2-3	15	many	CASRALTGSTDTQYF	TGTGCCAGCAGGGCCCTTACAGGGTCAACAGATACGCAGTATTTT
TRBV20-1	NA	TRBJ2-3	12	few	CSARVGWDTQYF	TGCAGTGCTAGAGTCGGGTGGGATACGCAGTATTTT
TRBV4-1	NA	TRBJ1-5	14	NA	CASSQMGARQPQHF	TGCGCCAGCAGCCAAATGGGGGCGCGTCAGCCCCAGCATTTT
TRBV5-6	NA	TRBJ1-1	14	NA	CASRAGPKSTEAFF	TGTGCCAGCAGGGCGGGACCTAAGAGTACTGAAGCTTTCTTT
TRBV6-2/TRBV6-3	TRBD1	TRBJ2-7	16	few	CASSGTGARNVYEQYF	TGTGCCAGCTCCGGGACAGGGGCTAGAAATGTCTACGAGCAGTACTTC
TRBV7-2	NA	TRBJ1-5	15	NA	CASSRRGFGYQPQHF	TGTGCCAGCAGCCGCAGGGGTTTTGGGTATCAGCCCCAGCATTTT
TRBV9	NA	TRBJ2-6	14	few	CASQGNPGANVLTF	TGTGCCAGCCAGGGGAACCCTGGGGCCAACGTCCTGACTTTC
TRBV5-1	NA	TRBJ1-4	18	NA	CASSPSTGSRTTNEKLFF	TGCGCCAGCAGCCCATCTACCGGGAGCAGGACAACTAATGAAAAACTGTTTTTT
TRBV5-1	TRBD1	TRBJ1-1	16	NA	CASSLHRGFGHTEAFF	TGCGCCAGCAGCTTGCACAGGGGGTTTGGGCACACTGAAGCTTTCTTT
TRBV30	NA	TRBJ1-3	12	NA	CAWKGSGNTIYF	TGTGCCTGGAAGGGTTCCGGAAACACCATATATTTT
TRBV7-9	TRBD1	TRBJ1-1	14	few	CASSSPVPGDSGSF	TGTGCCAGCAGCTCACCAGTCCCCGGGGACAGTGGGAGCTTT
TRBV18	TRBD1	TRBJ2-7	14	NA	CASVPGQGAYEQYF	TGTGCCAGCGTACCGGGCCAGGGGGCCTACGAGCAGTACTTC